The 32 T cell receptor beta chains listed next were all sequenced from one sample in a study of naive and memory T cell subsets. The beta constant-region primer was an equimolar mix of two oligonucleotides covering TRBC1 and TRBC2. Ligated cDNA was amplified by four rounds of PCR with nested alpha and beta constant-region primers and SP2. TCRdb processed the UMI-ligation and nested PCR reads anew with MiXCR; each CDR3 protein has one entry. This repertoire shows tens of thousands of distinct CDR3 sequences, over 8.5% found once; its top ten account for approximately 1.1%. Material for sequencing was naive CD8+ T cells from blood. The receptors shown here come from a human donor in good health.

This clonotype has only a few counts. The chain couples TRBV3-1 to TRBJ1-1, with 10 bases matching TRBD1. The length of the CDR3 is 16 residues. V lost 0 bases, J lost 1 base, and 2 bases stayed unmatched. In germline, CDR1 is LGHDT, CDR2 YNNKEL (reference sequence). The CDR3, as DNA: TGTGCCAGCAGCCAAGAAAGACAGGGGGCGAACACTGAAGCTTTCTTT. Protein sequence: CASSQERQGANTEAFF.

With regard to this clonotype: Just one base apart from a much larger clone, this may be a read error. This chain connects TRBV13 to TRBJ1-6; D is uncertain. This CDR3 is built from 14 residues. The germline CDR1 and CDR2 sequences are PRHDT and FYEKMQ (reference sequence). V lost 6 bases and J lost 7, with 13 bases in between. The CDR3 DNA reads TGTGCCAGCAGAACCGCGGGGAAAAATTCACCCCTCCACTTT. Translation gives CASRTAGKNSPLHF.

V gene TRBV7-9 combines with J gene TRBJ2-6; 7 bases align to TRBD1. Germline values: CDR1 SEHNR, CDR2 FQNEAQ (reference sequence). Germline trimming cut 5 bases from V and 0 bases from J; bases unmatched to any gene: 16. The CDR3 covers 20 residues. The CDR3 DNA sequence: TGTGCCAGCAGCCCAGGACAGGTACCTATTGGATCCTCTGGGGCCAACGTCCTGACTTTC. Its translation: CASSPGQVPIGSSGANVLTF. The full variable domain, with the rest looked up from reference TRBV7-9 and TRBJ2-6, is DTGVSQNPRHKITKRGQNVTFRCDPISEHNRLYWYRQTLGQGPEFLTYFQNEAQLEKSRLLSDRFSAERPKGSFSTLEIQRTEQGDSAMYLCASSPGQVPIGSSGANVLTFGAGSRLTVL.

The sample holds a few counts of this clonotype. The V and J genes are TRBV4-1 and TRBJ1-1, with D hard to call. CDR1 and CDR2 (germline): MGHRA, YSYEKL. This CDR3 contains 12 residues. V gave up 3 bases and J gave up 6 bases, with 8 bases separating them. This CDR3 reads CASSQGGPEAFF. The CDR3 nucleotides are TGCGCCAGCAGCCAGGGAGGGCCTGAAGCTTTCTTT.

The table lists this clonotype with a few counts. The CDR3: CASSSPVRYNEQFF. DNA of the CDR3: TGTGCCAGCAGCTCGCCCGTACGCTACAATGAGCAGTTCTTC. The chain couples TRBV12-3 or TRBV12-4 to TRBJ2-1; D uncertain. The length of the CDR3 is 14 residues. V shed 6 bases and J shed 3 bases, with 12 bases lying between them.

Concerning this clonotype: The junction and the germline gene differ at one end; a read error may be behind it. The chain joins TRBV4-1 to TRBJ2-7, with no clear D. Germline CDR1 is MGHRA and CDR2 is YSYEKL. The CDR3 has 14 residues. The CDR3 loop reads CASSQETASHEQYF. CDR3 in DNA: TGCGCCAGCAGCCAAGAGACGGCCTCCCACGAGCAGTACTTC.

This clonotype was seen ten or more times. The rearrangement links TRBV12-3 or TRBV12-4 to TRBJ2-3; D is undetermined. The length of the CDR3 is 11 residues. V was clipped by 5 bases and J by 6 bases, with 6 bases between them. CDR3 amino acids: CASSLFDTQYF. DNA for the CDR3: TGTGCCAGCAGTCTGTTTGATACGCAGTATTTT.

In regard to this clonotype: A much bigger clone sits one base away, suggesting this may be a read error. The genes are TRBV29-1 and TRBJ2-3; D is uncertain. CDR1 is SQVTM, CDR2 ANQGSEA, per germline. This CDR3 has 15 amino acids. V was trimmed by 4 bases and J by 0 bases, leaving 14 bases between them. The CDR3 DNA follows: TGCAGCGTTGGAGATTTTTTCGAAAGCACAGATACGCAGTATTTT. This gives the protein CSVGDFFESTDTQYF.

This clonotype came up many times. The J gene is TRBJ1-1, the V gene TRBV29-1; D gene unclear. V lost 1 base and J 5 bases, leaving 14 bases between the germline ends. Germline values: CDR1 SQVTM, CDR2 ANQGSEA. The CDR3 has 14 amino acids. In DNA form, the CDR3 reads TGCAGCGTTGAAGCCGGAGGGTATGGGACTGAAGCTTTCTTT. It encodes CSVEAGGYGTEAFF.

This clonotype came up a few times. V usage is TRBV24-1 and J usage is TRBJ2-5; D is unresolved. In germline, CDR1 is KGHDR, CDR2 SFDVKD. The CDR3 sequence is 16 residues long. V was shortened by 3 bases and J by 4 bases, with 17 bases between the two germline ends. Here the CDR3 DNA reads TGTGCCACCAGTGATCCGCAAACGGACCGCCCAGAGACCCAGTACTTC. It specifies CATSDPQTDRPETQYF.

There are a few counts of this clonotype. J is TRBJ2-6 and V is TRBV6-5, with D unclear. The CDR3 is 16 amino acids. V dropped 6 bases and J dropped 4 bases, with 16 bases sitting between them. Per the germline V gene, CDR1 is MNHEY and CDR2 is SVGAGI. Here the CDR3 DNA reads TGTGCCAGCAGCCCAGACGGGTTCGGAGGGGCCAACGTCCTGACTTTC. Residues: CASSPDGFGGANVLTF.

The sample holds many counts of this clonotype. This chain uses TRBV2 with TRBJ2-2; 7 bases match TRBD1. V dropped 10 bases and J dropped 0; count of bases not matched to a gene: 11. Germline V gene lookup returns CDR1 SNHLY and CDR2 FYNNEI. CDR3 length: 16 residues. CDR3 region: CATFNSGTANTGELFF. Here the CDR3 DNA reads TGTGCCACCTTTAACTCCGGGACAGCGAACACCGGGGAGCTGTTTTTT.

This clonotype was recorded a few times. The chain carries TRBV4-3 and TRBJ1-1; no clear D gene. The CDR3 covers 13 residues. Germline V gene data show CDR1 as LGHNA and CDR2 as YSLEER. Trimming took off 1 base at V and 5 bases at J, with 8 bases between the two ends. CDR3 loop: CASSQAAGTEAFF. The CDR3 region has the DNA TGCGCCAGCAGCCAAGCCGCGGGGACTGAAGCTTTCTTT.

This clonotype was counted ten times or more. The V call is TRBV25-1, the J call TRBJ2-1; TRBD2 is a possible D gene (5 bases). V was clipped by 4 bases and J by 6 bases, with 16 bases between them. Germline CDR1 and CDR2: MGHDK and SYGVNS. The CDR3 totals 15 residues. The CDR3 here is CASSVSGGLLNEQFF. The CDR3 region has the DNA TGTGCCAGCAGTGTGAGCGGAGGCCTCCTCAATGAGCAGTTCTTC.

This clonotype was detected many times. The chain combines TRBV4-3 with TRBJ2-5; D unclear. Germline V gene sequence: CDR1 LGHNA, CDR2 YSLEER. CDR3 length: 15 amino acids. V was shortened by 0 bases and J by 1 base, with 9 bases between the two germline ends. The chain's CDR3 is CASSQDWQSQETQYF. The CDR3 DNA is TGCGCCAGCAGCCAAGATTGGCAGAGCCAAGAGACCCAGTACTTC.

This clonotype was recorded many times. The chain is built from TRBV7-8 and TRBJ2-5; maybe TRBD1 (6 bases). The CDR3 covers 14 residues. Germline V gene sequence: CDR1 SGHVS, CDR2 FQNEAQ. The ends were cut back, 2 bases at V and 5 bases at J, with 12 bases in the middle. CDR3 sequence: CASSLLNRAETQYF. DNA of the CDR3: TGTGCCAGCAGCTTATTAAACAGGGCGGAGACCCAGTACTTC.

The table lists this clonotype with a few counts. This CDR3 reads CASSLRSGGEAFF. As DNA, the CDR3 is TGTGCCAGCAGCTTACGGTCCGGGGGCGAAGCTTTCTTT. This chain connects TRBV7-9 to TRBJ1-1, with a weak D call TRBD1 (6 bases). Trimming took 2 bases from V and 8 from J, leaving 12 bases between them. Germline CDR1 reads SEHNR; CDR2 reads FQNEAQ (reference sequence). CDR3 size: 13 residues.

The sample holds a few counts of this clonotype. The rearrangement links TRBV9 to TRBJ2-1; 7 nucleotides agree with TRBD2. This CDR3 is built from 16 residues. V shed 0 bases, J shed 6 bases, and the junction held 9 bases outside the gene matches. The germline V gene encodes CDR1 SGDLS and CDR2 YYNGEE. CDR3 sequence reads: CASSVVGRESGNEQFF. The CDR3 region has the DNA TGTGCCAGCAGCGTAGTCGGGCGGGAGTCTGGCAATGAGCAGTTCTTC.

The CDR3 protein is CASRPHPARGEQYF. Here the CDR3 DNA reads TGTGCCAGCAGGCCCCATCCGGCCCGGGGCGAGCAGTACTTC. This chain uses TRBV28 with TRBJ2-7; D may be TRBD2 (5 bases). The CDR3 extends over 14 amino acids. V was trimmed by 6 bases and J by 6 bases, leaving 18 bases between them. Germline V CDR1 and CDR2: MDHEN, SYDVKM.

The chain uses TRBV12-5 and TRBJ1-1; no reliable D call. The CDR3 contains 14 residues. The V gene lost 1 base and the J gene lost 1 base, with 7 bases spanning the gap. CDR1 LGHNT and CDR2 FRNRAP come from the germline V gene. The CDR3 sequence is CASGLAGTNTEAFF. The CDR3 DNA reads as TGTGCTAGTGGTTTGGCCGGAACGAACACTGAAGCTTTCTTT.

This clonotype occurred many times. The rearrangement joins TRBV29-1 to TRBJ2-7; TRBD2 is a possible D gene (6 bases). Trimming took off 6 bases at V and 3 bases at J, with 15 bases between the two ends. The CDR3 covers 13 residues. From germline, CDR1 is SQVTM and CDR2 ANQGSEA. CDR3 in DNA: TGCAGCGTCCAGACCGGGACTTTCTACGAGCAGTACTTC. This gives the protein CSVQTGTFYEQYF.

The CDR3 DNA follows: TGTGCCAGCAACGCGGGAGGGGTCCTCTACGAGCAGTACTTC. Protein: CASNAGGVLYEQYF. The chain carries TRBV12-3 or TRBV12-4 and TRBJ2-7; 9 positions agree with TRBD2. The length of the CDR3 is 14 residues. V lost 7 bases, J lost 3 bases, and 7 bases stayed unmatched.

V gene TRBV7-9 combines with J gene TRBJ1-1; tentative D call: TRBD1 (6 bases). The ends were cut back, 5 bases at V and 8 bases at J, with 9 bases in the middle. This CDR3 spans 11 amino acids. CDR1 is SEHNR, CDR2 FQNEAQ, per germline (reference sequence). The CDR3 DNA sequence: TGTGCCAGCAGCCCAGACAGGGAAGCTTTCTTT. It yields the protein CASSPDREAFF.

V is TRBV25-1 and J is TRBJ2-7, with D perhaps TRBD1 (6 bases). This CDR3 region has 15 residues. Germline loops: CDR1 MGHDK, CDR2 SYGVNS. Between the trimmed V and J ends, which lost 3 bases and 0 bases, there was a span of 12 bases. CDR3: CASSEWTESSYEQYF. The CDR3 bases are TGTGCCAGCAGTGAGTGGACAGAGAGCTCCTACGAGCAGTACTTC.

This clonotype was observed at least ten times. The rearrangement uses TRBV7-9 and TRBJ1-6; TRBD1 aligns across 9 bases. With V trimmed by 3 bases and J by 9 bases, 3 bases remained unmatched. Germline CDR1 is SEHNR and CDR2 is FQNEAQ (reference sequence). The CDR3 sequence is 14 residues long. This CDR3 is CASSFGTGSSPLHF. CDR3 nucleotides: TGTGCCAGCAGCTTCGGGACAGGGAGTTCACCCCTCCACTTT.

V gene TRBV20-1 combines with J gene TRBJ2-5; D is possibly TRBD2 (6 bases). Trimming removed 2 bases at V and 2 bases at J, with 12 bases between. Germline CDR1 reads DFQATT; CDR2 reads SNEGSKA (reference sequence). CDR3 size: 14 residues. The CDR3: CSARSGSGQETQYF. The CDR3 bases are TGCAGTGCTAGATCCGGGAGCGGGCAAGAGACCCAGTACTTC.

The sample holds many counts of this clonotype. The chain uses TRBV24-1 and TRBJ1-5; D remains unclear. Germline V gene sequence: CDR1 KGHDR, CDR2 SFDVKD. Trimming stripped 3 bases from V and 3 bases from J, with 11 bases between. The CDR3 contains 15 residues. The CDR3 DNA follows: TGTGCCACCAGTGATGCTCTCGGGTTCAATCAGCCCCAGCATTTT. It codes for CATSDALGFNQPQHF.

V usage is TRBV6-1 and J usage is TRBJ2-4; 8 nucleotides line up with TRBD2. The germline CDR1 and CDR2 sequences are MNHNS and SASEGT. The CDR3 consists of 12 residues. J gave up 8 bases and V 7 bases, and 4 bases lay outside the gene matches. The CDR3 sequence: CASTGLADIQYF. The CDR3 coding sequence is TGTGCCAGCACCGGACTAGCTGACATTCAGTACTTC.

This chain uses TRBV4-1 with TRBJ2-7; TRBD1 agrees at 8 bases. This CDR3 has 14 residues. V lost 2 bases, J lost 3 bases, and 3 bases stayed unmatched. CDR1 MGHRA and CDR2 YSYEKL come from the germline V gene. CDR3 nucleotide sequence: TGCGCCAGCAGCCAACGGACAGGGCGCTACGAGCAGTACTTC. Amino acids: CASSQRTGRYEQYF.

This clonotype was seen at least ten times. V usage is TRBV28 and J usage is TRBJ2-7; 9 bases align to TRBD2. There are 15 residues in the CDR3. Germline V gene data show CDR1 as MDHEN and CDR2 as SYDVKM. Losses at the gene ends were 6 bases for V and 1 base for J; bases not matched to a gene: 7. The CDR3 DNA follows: TGTGCCAGCAGCGTAACTAGCGGGCCTTCCTACGAGCAGTACTTC. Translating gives CASSVTSGPSYEQYF.

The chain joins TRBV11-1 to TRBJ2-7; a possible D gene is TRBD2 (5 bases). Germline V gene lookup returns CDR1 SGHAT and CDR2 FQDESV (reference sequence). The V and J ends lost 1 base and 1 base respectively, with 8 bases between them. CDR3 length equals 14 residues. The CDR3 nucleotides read TGTGCCAGCAGCTTAGTTGGCGGGTCCTACGAGCAGTACTTC. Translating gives CASSLVGGSYEQYF.

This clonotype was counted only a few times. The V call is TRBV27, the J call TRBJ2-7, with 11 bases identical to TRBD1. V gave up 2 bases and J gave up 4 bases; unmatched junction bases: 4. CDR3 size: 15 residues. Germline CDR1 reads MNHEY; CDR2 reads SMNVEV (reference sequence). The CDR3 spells CASSLADRGQYEQYF. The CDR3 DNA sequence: TGTGCCAGCAGTTTAGCGGACAGGGGGCAATACGAGCAGTACTTC.